The text below deals with one T cell receptor (beta chain). Profiled with immunoSEQ multiplex PCR; TCRdb holds only in-frame clones, not every one. The sample has about 110,000 clones, approximately 91% seen once; the top ten hold approximately 3.7%. The CDR3 consists of 14 residues. Losses at the gene ends were 3 bases for V and 4 bases for J; bases not matched to a gene: 4. Germline CDR1 reads SGHNT; CDR2 reads YYREEE (reference sequence). This sample was taken from a study of T cell changes during pregnancy in multiple sclerosis. This sequence joins TRBV5-4 and TRBJ2-7, with 10 bases aligning to TRBD1. The clonotype originates from a female donor with multiple sclerosis, enrolled in a pregnancy study. This material consisted of peripheral blood, taken after pregnancy. The CDR3 DNA sequence: TGTGCCAGCAGCTGGACAGGGGGGGATTACGAGCAGTACTTC. It translates to CASSWTGGDYEQYF.